This paragraph reports one TCR beta chain. Source study methods: Reference gene primer amplification in the assay estimated nucleated cell counts. Measured with immunoSEQ multiplex PCR; TCRdb has only the in-frame clones, and not every one. The V and J calls and the clone size are those of that table, but D and trimming were determined from the DNA. The sample has about 75,000 clones; 75% to 90% are singletons. These data belong to a study of blood T cell repertoires in COVID-19. Study-wide background: COVID-19 samples, acute and convalescent, were from the United States, Italy and Spain. Sample material is recorded as cDNA or gDNA derived from T cells, B-cell-depleted T cells, or PBMCs.

CDR1 is MGHRA and CDR2 is YSYEKL in the germline V gene. Trimming stripped 3 bases from V and 3 bases from J, with 8 bases between. The CDR3 has 14 residues. This TCR was sampled from a human donor in a cohort sampled during active COVID-19. Sequencing input: peripheral blood. V usage is TRBV4-1 and J usage is TRBJ1-4; D gene ambiguous. The CDR3, as DNA: TGCGCCAGCAGCCAGGTGAGGGCTAATGAAAAACTGTTTTTT. This gives the protein CASSQVRANEKLFF.